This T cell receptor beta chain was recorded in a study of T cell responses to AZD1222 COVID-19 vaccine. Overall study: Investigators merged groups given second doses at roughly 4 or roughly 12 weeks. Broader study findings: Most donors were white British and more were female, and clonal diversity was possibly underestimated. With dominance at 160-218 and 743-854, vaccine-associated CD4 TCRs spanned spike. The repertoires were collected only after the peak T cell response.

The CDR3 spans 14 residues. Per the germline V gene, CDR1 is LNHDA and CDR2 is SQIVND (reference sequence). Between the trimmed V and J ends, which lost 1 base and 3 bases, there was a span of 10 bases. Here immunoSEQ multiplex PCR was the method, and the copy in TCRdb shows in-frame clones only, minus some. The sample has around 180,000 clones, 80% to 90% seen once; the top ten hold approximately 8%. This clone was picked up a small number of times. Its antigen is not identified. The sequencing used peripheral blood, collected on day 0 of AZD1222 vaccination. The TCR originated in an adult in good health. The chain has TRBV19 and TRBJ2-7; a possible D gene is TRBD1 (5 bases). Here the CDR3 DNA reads TGTGCCAGTAGTATAGGAAGACAGAACTACGAGCAGTACTTC. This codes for CASSIGRQNYEQYF.